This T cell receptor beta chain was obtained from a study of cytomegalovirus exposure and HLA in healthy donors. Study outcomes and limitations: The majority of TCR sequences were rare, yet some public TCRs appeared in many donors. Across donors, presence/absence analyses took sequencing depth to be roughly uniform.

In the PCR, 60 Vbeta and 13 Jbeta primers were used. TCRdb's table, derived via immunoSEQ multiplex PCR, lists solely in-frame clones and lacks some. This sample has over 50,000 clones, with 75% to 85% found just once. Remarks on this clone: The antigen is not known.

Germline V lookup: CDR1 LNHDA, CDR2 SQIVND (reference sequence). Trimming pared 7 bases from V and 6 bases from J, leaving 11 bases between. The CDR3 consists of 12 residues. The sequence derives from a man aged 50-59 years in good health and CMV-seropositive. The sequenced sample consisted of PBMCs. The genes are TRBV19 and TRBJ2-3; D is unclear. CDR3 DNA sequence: TGTGCCAGTAACCGCGGTTCGGATACGCAGTATTTT. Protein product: CASNRGSDTQYF. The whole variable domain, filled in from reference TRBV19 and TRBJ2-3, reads DGGITQSPKYLFRKEGQNVTLSCEQNLNHDAMYWYRQDPGQGLRLIYYSQIVNDFQKGDIAEGYSVSREKKESFPLTVTSAQKNPTAFYLCASNRGSDTQYFGPGTRLTVL.